The clone carrying this T cell receptor (beta chain) occurred once. Its antigen is not identified. This specimen belongs to a study of cytomegalovirus exposure and HLA in healthy donors. Profiling relied on immunoSEQ multiplex PCR, and the TCRdb table lists in-frame clones only, not all of them. The table records tens of thousands of clones, roughly 93% of them present only once. General study findings and limits: Rare sequences made up most TCRs, while some public TCRs were found in many donors.

The validation cohort, a group of some 120 subjects, included the donors and was separate from the approximately 680-subject first cohort. This TCR came from a man aged 18-30 years in good health and CMV-seronegative. Material for sequencing was PBMCs.

The chain's CDR3 is CASSPTSVYTQYF. For the CDR3, the DNA is TGTGCCAGCAGTCCTACTAGCGTATATACGCAGTATTTT. J is TRBJ2-3 and V is TRBV6-6, with 7 bases that match TRBD2. This CDR3 region has 13 residues. The germline V gene has CDR1 MNHNY and CDR2 SVGAGI (reference sequence). V was pared by 5 bases and J by 7 bases, with 6 bases of the junction left unmatched.